A selection of T cell receptor beta chains follows, all from one sample in a study of cytomegalovirus exposure and HLA in healthy donors. The data were produced by immunoSEQ multiplex PCR, yet TCRdb's version contains in-frame clones alone and is incomplete. This sample's clone table lists some 140,000 clones. Sequenced: PBMCs. The receptors were sampled from a woman between 55 and 75 years old in good health and CMV-seronegative. CDR3s include the opening cysteine and the closing phenylalanine or tryptophan. A D gene is named only where the DNA matches it firmly.

j_call: TRBJ2-3; v_call: TRBV11-3; d_call: -; cdr3_aa: CASSFGGSADTQYF; cdr3_nt: TGTGCCAGCAGCTTTGGGGGGAGCGCAGATACGCAGTATTTT
j_call: TRBJ1-1; v_call: TRBV18; d_call: -; cdr3_aa: CASSPGATEAFF; cdr3_nt: TGTGCCAGCTCACCGGGGGCGACTGAAGCTTTCTTT
j_call: TRBJ2-7; v_call: TRBV4-2; d_call: TRBD1; cdr3_aa: CASSQDVGGATEQYF; cdr3_nt: TGTGCCAGCAGCCAAGATGTAGGGGGCGCGACCGAGCAGTACTTC
j_call: TRBJ2-1; v_call: TRBV4-1; d_call: TRBD1; cdr3_aa: CASSLIPGQGHNEQFF; cdr3_nt: TGCGCCAGCAGCCTAATACCGGGACAGGGGCACAATGAGCAGTTCTTC
j_call: TRBJ2-1; v_call: TRBV10-1; d_call: TRBD2; cdr3_aa: CASSEGTTFYNEQFF; cdr3_nt: TGCGCCAGCAGTGAGGGGACTACGTTCTACAATGAGCAGTTCTTC
j_call: TRBJ2-3; v_call: TRBV4-1; d_call: -; cdr3_aa: CASSQEAPFSDTQYF; cdr3_nt: TGCGCCAGCAGCCAAGAAGCGCCTTTCTCAGATACGCAGTATTTT
j_call: TRBJ1-3; v_call: TRBV28; d_call: TRBD1; cdr3_aa: CASSPGQGPSGNTIYF; cdr3_nt: TGTGCCAGCAGTCCGGGACAGGGCCCTTCTGGAAACACCATATATTTT
j_call: TRBJ2-7; v_call: TRBV6-6; d_call: TRBD2; cdr3_aa: CASRGLAGVKEQYF; cdr3_nt: TGTGCCAGCAGAGGACTAGCGGGAGTAAAGGAGCAGTACTTC
j_call: TRBJ2-1; v_call: TRBV9; d_call: -; cdr3_aa: CASSVYRDNEQFF; cdr3_nt: TGTGCCAGCAGCGTCTACAGGGACAATGAGCAGTTCTTC
j_call: TRBJ2-7; v_call: TRBV2; d_call: -; cdr3_aa: CASSDRFSYEQYF; cdr3_nt: TGTGCCAGCAGTGATAGATTCTCCTACGAGCAGTACTTC
j_call: TRBJ1-6; v_call: TRBV19; d_call: -; cdr3_aa: CASRRTENSPLHF; cdr3_nt: TGTGCCAGTCGGAGGACGGAAAATTCACCCCTCCACTTT
j_call: TRBJ2-3; v_call: TRBV6-1; d_call: -; cdr3_aa: CASRENWWGPDTQYF; cdr3_nt: TGTGCCAGCAGGGAGAATTGGTGGGGCCCAGATACGCAGTATTTT
j_call: TRBJ2-6; v_call: TRBV2; d_call: TRBD1; cdr3_aa: CASSETGGGANVLTF; cdr3_nt: TGTGCCAGCAGTGAAACAGGGGGTGGGGCCAACGTCCTGACTTTC
j_call: TRBJ2-7; v_call: TRBV9; d_call: -; cdr3_aa: CASSVRKGGGEQYF; cdr3_nt: TGTGCCAGCAGCGTAAGGAAGGGGGGAGGGGAGCAGTACTTC
j_call: TRBJ1-6; v_call: TRBV15; d_call: -; cdr3_aa: CATSRDRAGLNSPLHF; cdr3_nt: TGTGCCACCAGCAGAGATCGGGCCGGACTAAATTCACCCCTCCACTTT
j_call: TRBJ1-2; v_call: TRBV14; d_call: TRBD1; cdr3_aa: CASSQTGAGYGYTF; cdr3_nt: TGTGCCAGCAGCCAGACAGGGGCAGGGTATGGCTACACCTTC
j_call: TRBJ1-1; v_call: TRBV5-1; d_call: TRBD1; cdr3_aa: CASSLRTGGFTEAFF; cdr3_nt: TGCGCCAGCAGCCTCCGGACAGGGGGCTTCACTGAAGCTTTCTTT
j_call: TRBJ2-6; v_call: TRBV5-1; d_call: -; cdr3_aa: CASSLSQGGPPSGANVLTF; cdr3_nt: TGCGCCAGCAGCTTGTCACAGGGCGGCCCCCCCTCTGGGGCCAACGTCCTGACTTTC
j_call: TRBJ2-7; v_call: TRBV5-6; d_call: TRBD2; cdr3_aa: CASSLVGGGIYEQYF; cdr3_nt: TGTGCCAGCAGCTTGGTGGGGGGGGGAATCTACGAGCAGTACTTC
j_call: TRBJ2-1; v_call: TRBV2; d_call: TRBD1; cdr3_aa: CASSGDRGSGEQFF; cdr3_nt: TGTGCCAGCAGTGGGGACAGGGGTTCGGGTGAGCAGTTCTTC
j_call: TRBJ2-7; v_call: TRBV25-1; d_call: -; cdr3_aa: CASSEWGRSYEQYF; cdr3_nt: TGTGCCAGCAGTGAATGGGGGCGCTCCTACGAGCAGTACTTC
j_call: TRBJ1-1; v_call: TRBV25-1; d_call: -; cdr3_aa: CASSDPGNTEAFF; cdr3_nt: TGTGCCAGCAGTGATCCAGGGAATACTGAAGCTTTCTTT
j_call: TRBJ2-2; v_call: TRBV7-9; d_call: -; cdr3_aa: CASSRSRGFGELFF; cdr3_nt: TGTGCCAGCAGCCGGTCGAGGGGGTTCGGGGAGCTGTTTTTT
j_call: TRBJ2-2; v_call: TRBV13; d_call: -; cdr3_aa: CASSPPRATNTGELFF; cdr3_nt: TGTGCCAGCAGCCCCCCCCGCGCAACGAACACCGGGGAGCTGTTTTTT
j_call: TRBJ1-4; v_call: TRBV2; d_call: -; cdr3_aa: CASRGEGEKLFF; cdr3_nt: TGTGCCAGCAGGGGGGAGGGTGAAAAACTGTTTTTT
j_call: TRBJ2-5; v_call: TRBV19; d_call: -; cdr3_aa: CASSIGQAGETQYF; cdr3_nt: TGTGCCAGTAGTATAGGTCAGGCGGGGGAGACCCAGTACTTC
j_call: TRBJ1-4; v_call: TRBV19; d_call: -; cdr3_aa: CASSIVSQGEKLFF; cdr3_nt: TGTGCCAGTAGTATTGTCTCCCAGGGGGAAAAACTGTTTTTT
j_call: TRBJ2-1; v_call: TRBV6-5; d_call: -; cdr3_aa: CASTRAGGRNEQFF; cdr3_nt: TGTGCCAGCACCAGGGCAGGGGGGAGGAATGAGCAGTTCTTC
j_call: TRBJ1-6; v_call: TRBV6-6; d_call: TRBD1; cdr3_aa: CASSYLTGGENSPLHF; cdr3_nt: TGTGCCAGCAGTTATTTAACAGGGGGCGAGAATTCACCCCTCCACTTT
j_call: TRBJ1-5; v_call: TRBV10-3; d_call: -; cdr3_aa: CAISSSGTRNQPQHF; cdr3_nt: TGTGCCATCAGCAGCTCCGGGACAAGGAATCAGCCCCAGCATTTT
j_call: TRBJ2-7; v_call: TRBV7-3; d_call: -; cdr3_aa: CASSLGDFRSYEQYF; cdr3_nt: TGTGCCAGCAGCTTAGGGGACTTCCGCTCCTACGAGCAGTACTTC
j_call: TRBJ2-3; v_call: TRBV5-1; d_call: TRBD2; cdr3_aa: CASTLTSGTRGDTQYF; cdr3_nt: TGCGCCAGCACCCTGACTAGCGGAACACGGGGAGATACGCAGTATTTT
j_call: TRBJ1-5; v_call: TRBV2; d_call: -; cdr3_aa: CASKREGGNQPQHF; cdr3_nt: TGTGCCAGCAAAAGGGAAGGGGGCAATCAGCCCCAGCATTTT
j_call: TRBJ1-2; v_call: TRBV30; d_call: -; cdr3_aa: CAWSVGARGYTF; cdr3_nt: TGTGCCTGGAGTGTGGGGGCCCGGGGCTACACCTTC
j_call: TRBJ2-7; v_call: TRBV25-1; d_call: -; cdr3_aa: CASRKGESYEQYF; cdr3_nt: TGTGCCAGCAGGAAGGGGGAGTCCTACGAGCAGTACTTC
j_call: TRBJ2-1; v_call: TRBV2; d_call: TRBD1; cdr3_aa: CASSEARQGTNEQFF; cdr3_nt: TGTGCCAGCAGTGAAGCCCGACAGGGGACCAATGAGCAGTTCTTC
j_call: TRBJ2-3; v_call: TRBV5-1; d_call: TRBD2; cdr3_aa: CASRPGSGTTYF; cdr3_nt: TGCGCCAGCAGACCCGGTAGCGGGACGACGTATTTT
j_call: TRBJ1-2; v_call: TRBV2; d_call: -; cdr3_aa: CASSEQGGSGYTF; cdr3_nt: TGTGCCAGCAGTGAGCAGGGTGGCAGCGGCTACACCTTC
j_call: TRBJ1-1; v_call: TRBV27; d_call: -; cdr3_aa: CASSFNAWSTEAFF; cdr3_nt: TGTGCCAGCAGTTTCAACGCCTGGAGCACTGAAGCTTTCTTT
j_call: TRBJ1-5; v_call: TRBV19; d_call: TRBD1; cdr3_aa: CASSAQGMRSNQPQHF; cdr3_nt: TGTGCCAGTAGTGCACAGGGGATGAGAAGCAATCAGCCCCAGCATTTT
j_call: TRBJ2-7; v_call: TRBV21-1; d_call: -; cdr3_aa: CASSPRGVNRGNYEQYF; cdr3_nt: TGTGCCAGCAGCCCCCGGGGGGTGAACCGGGGCAACTACGAGCAGTACTTC
j_call: TRBJ2-5; v_call: TRBV19; d_call: -; cdr3_aa: CASSIGRGETQYF; cdr3_nt: TGTGCCAGTAGTATAGGGCGAGGGGAGACCCAGTACTTC
j_call: TRBJ2-6; v_call: TRBV6-1; d_call: -; cdr3_aa: CASSERGQAVSGANVLTF; cdr3_nt: TGTGCCAGCAGTGAAAGGGGACAAGCTGTCTCTGGGGCCAACGTCCTGACTTTC